The clone carrying this TCR beta chain has just one count. This CDR3 comprises 13 residues. V shed 6 bases and J shed 7 bases, with 15 bases lying between them. Germline assignment: CDR1 LNHDA and CDR2 SQIVND (reference sequence). The data stem from a study of blood T cell repertoires in COVID-19. The method was immunoSEQ multiplex PCR; TCRdb's version includes in-frame clones alone and lacks a portion of them. The sample contains 200,000 to 250,000 clones, 85% to 90% of which appear only once. This TCR derives from a woman aged 45-60 years with acute or convalescent COVID-19. The chain couples TRBV19 to TRBJ1-2; the D gene is possibly TRBD1 (5 bases). Specimen: peripheral blood. The CDR3 DNA sequence: TGTGCCAGTAGCAAGCCCGGGGGGGGTGGCTACACCTTC. Its translation is CASSKPGGGGYTF.